This T cell receptor (beta chain) originates from a study of Graves' ophthalmopathy and Graves' hyperthyroidism. Study results and limitations: Separation of ophthalmopathy from stable hyperthyroidism was achieved by a 13-signature model, at around 89% sensitivity and around 81% specificity. Blood repertoires reportedly contained most expanded thyroid clonotypes above 0.001 frequency. The model's prediction of ophthalmopathy progression had 70.59% sensitivity and 72% to 80% specificity.

Amplifying from RNA transcripts, the study obtained TCR beta CDR3 regions. HTBI primers primed a first-round RT-PCR, and a second-round multiplex PCR followed. TCRdb reprocessed the multiplex PCR reads with MiXCR, giving one entry per CDR3 protein. The top ten clones hold roughly 11% of a sample with about 1.1 million distinct CDR3 sequences, 35% to 40% of them seen once. The CDR3 sequence is 16 residues long. From germline, CDR1 is SQVTM and CDR2 ANQGSEA. On this clonotype: The antigen remains undetermined. A read error may explain this, as a much larger clone is one base away.

Ineligible for inclusion were patients with other autoimmune diseases, uncontrolled infections, pregnancy or lactation. The rearrangement links TRBV29-1 to TRBJ2-2; TRBD2 aligns across 13 bases. Source material: peripheral blood or thyroid tissue (not recorded which). The TCR originated in an adult man with Graves' hyperthyroidism. CDR3 region: CSVAGLAGKNTWELFF. The CDR3 nucleotides read TGCAGCGTCGCGGGACTAGCGGGAAAGAACACCTGGGAGCTGTTTTTT.